The present TCR beta chain was sequenced within a study of blood T cell repertoires in COVID-19. Study-wide background: Samples taken during acute and convalescent COVID-19 were collected in the United States, Italy and Spain. Sample material is recorded as cDNA or gDNA derived from T cells, B-cell-depleted T cells, or PBMCs.

Germline V CDR1 and CDR2: SNHLY, FYNNEI. Trimming stripped 7 bases from V and 13 bases from J, with 17 bases between. The CDR3 length is 13 residues. Under the authors' procedure: Estimation of nucleated cell counts was performed using reference gene primer amplification. Sequencing used immunoSEQ multiplex PCR; TCRdb keeps in-frame clones, though not all of them. V, J and clone size are taken as reported in that table, and D and trimming were inferred from the DNA itself. The sample records about 170,000 clones, about 83% being singletons. The source material was peripheral blood. The rearrangement uses TRBV2 and TRBJ1-6; D perhaps matches TRBD1 (5 bases). The receptor was derived from a woman aged 80 or over with COVID-19, enrolled during active disease. The CDR3 loop is CASKSQSAGPLHF. CDR3 DNA: TGTGCCAGCAAATCGCAATCTGCAGGGCCCCTCCACTTT. The whole variable domain, remainder taken from reference TRBV2 and TRBJ1-6, is EPEVTQTPSHQVTQMGQEVILRCVPISNHLYFYWYRQILGQKVEFLVSFYNNEISEKSEIFDDQFSVERPDGSNFTLKIRSTKLEDSAMYFCASKSQSAGPLHFGNGTRLTVT.